These 25 T cell receptor beta chains originate from one sample sequenced in a study of blood T cell repertoires in COVID-19. Using immunoSEQ multiplex PCR, the repertoire was profiled, and TCRdb retains in-frame clones only, with some absent. The sample holds some 200,000 clones; 80% to 90% are singletons and the top ten take 3% to 3.5%. The source material was PBMCs or T cells enriched from blood (not recorded which). These receptors were taken from a woman aged 18-35 years in a cohort exposed to, infected with or recovered from COVID-19 (not recorded which).

The V call is TRBV18, the J call TRBJ2-5, with 9 positions matching TRBD2. After removal of 3 bases from V and 4 bases from J, the junction contained 15 bases not matched to a gene. Germline V gene sequence: CDR1 KGHSH, CDR2 LQKENI. This CDR3 has 18 residues. The CDR3 DNA sequence: TGTGCCAGCTCACCTATGGAGACTAGCGGCGTGGGAGGAGAGACCCAGTACTTC. As protein: CASSPMETSGVGGETQYF.

CDR3 protein: CASSPHPGQGVSNYGYTF. The CDR3 DNA reads as TGTGCCAGCAGTCCCCACCCGGGACAGGGGGTATCTAACTATGGCTACACCTTC. The chain links TRBV28 to TRBJ1-2, with 11 bases aligning to TRBD1. Trimming cost V 5 bases and J 0 bases; bases outside gene matches: 11. The CDR3 runs to 18 residues. Germline CDR1 reads MDHEN; CDR2 reads SYDVKM.

The J gene is TRBJ2-1, the V gene TRBV19, with TRBD2 matching over 10 bases. Germline assignment: CDR1 LNHDA and CDR2 SQIVND (reference sequence). The CDR3 totals 16 residues. With 5 bases clipped from V and 3 bases from J, the junction kept 7 bases outside the gene matches. The CDR3 here is CASSRSIAGGYNEQFF. In nucleotides, the CDR3 is TGTGCCAGTAGTCGTTCGATAGCGGGAGGCTACAATGAGCAGTTCTTC.

The CDR3 loop reads CASTYGTGDYEQYF. In DNA, the CDR3 is TGTGCCAGCACCTACGGGACAGGGGACTACGAGCAGTACTTC. This chain joins TRBV28 and TRBJ2-7, with TRBD1 matching over 10 bases. CDR1 and CDR2 from the germline V gene are MDHEN and SYDVKM. This CDR3 region has 14 residues. The ends lost 7 bases at V and 3 bases at J; junction bases unmatched: 6.

This chain uses TRBV2 with TRBJ2-7; 9 bases are shared with TRBD2. Trimming at V came to 9 bases and at J to 4 bases, leaving 7 bases not matched to a gene. CDR3 length: 13 amino acids. Germline CDR1 and CDR2: SNHLY and FYNNEI. For the CDR3, the DNA is TGTGCCAGTAGTAGCGGGGGACTGTACGAGCAGTACTTC. This translates into CASSSGGLYEQYF. The full variable domain, completed using reference TRBV2 and TRBJ2-7, is EPEVTQTPSHQVTQMGQEVILRCVPISNHLYFYWYRQILGQKVEFLVSFYNNEISEKSEIFDDQFSVERPDGSNFTLKIRSTKLEDSAMYFCASSSGGLYEQYFGPGTRLTVT.

The rearrangement uses TRBV3-1 (or the pseudogene TRBV3-2) and TRBJ2-7; D not resolved. The CDR3 sequence is 13 residues long. V shed 4 bases and J shed 7 bases, with 14 bases lying between them. Germline V gene data show CDR1 as LGHDT and CDR2 as YNNKEL (reference sequence). The CDR3 loop reads CASSRTPVGEQYF. As DNA, the CDR3 is TGTGCCAGCAGCCGCACTCCGGTCGGGGAGCAGTACTTC.

This clone was counted only a few times. The J gene is TRBJ1-2, the V gene TRBV6-5; 7 bases map to TRBD1. V lost 6 bases and J lost 4; bases outside the gene matches: 11. CDR3 length: 15 residues. Per the germline V gene, CDR1 is MNHEY and CDR2 is SVGAGI. CDR3 nucleotide sequence: TGTGCCAGCAGCGCCGCCCGGACAGGCCTCTATGGCTACACCTTC. It specifies CASSAARTGLYGYTF.

The chain couples TRBV4-1 to TRBJ1-2; D is unresolved. Germline-derived CDR1 and CDR2 are MGHRA and YSYEKL. Trimming stripped 0 bases from V and 4 bases from J, with 12 bases between. The CDR3 is made up of 15 amino acids. The CDR3 loop is CASSQDGLGSYGYTF. As DNA, the CDR3 is TGCGCCAGCAGCCAAGATGGATTAGGGAGCTATGGCTACACCTTC.

The chain has TRBV18 and TRBJ2-1; D is ambiguous. Germline CDR1 reads KGHSH; CDR2 reads LQKENI. This CDR3 has 13 residues. Trimming left V 3 bases short and J 5 bases short, with 8 bases between. The CDR3: CASSPPSDNEQFF. CDR3 nucleotides: TGTGCCAGCTCACCCCCTTCAGACAATGAGCAGTTCTTC. Drawing the rest from reference TRBV18 and TRBJ2-1, the complete variable domain is NAGVMQNPRHLVRRRGQEARLRCSPMKGHSHVYWYRQLPEEGLKFMVYLQKENIIDESGMPKERFSAEFPKEGPSILRIQQVVRGDSAAYFCASSPPSDNEQFFGPGTRLTVL.

The chain employs TRBV10-3 and TRBJ1-1, with 7 bases fitting TRBD1. V dropped 9 bases and J dropped 2; count of bases not matched to a gene: 3. Germline V gene lookup returns CDR1 ENHRY and CDR2 SYGVKD. There are 12 residues in the CDR3. CDR3 protein: CAIWTGNTEAFF. Here the CDR3 DNA reads TGTGCCATTTGGACAGGAAACACTGAAGCTTTCTTT.

The V and J genes are TRBV18 and TRBJ2-2, with D possibly being TRBD1 (6 bases). The CDR3 length is 16 residues. Germline V gives CDR1 KGHSH, CDR2 LQKENI. V dropped 4 bases and J dropped 1 base, with 13 bases sitting between them. CDR3 coding DNA: TGTGCCAGCTCACGGGGAACGACAGGGAACACCGGGGAGCTGTTTTTT. Translating it yields CASSRGTTGNTGELFF.

This clone was found once. The chain has TRBV28 and TRBJ2-3; 10 nucleotides match TRBD2. Germline CDR1 and CDR2: MDHEN and SYDVKM. CDR3 size: 14 residues. V lost 5 bases to trimming and J lost 4 bases; unmatched junction nucleotides: 3. CDR3 nucleotide sequence: TGTGCCAGCAGTCTAGCGGGGGATCCAGATACGCAGTATTTT. It is translated as CASSLAGDPDTQYF.

The chain combines TRBV4-1 with TRBJ2-7, with D possibly being TRBD1 (6 bases). V was pared by 0 bases and J by 3 bases, with 12 bases between. This CDR3 has 15 residues. Germline V lookup: CDR1 MGHRA, CDR2 YSYEKL. CDR3 sequence (DNA): TGCGCCAGCAGCCAAGATCGGGTAGGGGGCTACGAGCAGTACTTC. This sequence encodes CASSQDRVGGYEQYF.

The rearrangement links TRBV19 to TRBJ1-2; D might be TRBD1 (6 bases). V lost 4 bases, J lost 1 base, and 16 bases lay in between. The CDR3 runs 16 residues. Germline CDR1 LNHDA, CDR2 SQIVND (reference sequence). This chain's CDR3 is CASSRPSLGHNYGYTF. Here the CDR3 DNA reads TGTGCCAGTAGTAGGCCCTCTCTGGGACATAACTATGGCTACACCTTC. The full variable domain, completed using reference TRBV19 and TRBJ1-2, is DGGITQSPKYLFRKEGQNVTLSCEQNLNHDAMYWYRQDPGQGLRLIYYSQIVNDFQKGDIAEGYSVSREKKESFPLTVTSAQKNPTAFYLCASSRPSLGHNYGYTFGSGTRLTVV.

The gene calls are TRBV5-5 and TRBJ1-1; 9 nucleotides agree with TRBD1. This CDR3 contains 15 residues. Trimming took 3 bases from V and 3 from J; bases not matched to a gene: 6. In germline, CDR1 is SGHKS, CDR2 YYEKEE (reference sequence). CDR3 loop: CASSSGQGPDTEAFF. The DNA for the CDR3 is TGTGCCAGCAGCTCCGGACAGGGGCCTGACACTGAAGCTTTCTTT. The full variable domain, its missing parts supplied by reference TRBV5-5 and TRBJ1-1, is DAGVTQSPTHLIKTRGQQVTLRCSPISGHKSVSWYQQVLGQGPQFIFQYYEKEERGRGNFPDRFSARQFPNYSSELNVNALLLGDSALYLCASSSGQGPDTEAFFGQGTRLTVV.

The chain couples TRBV19 to TRBJ2-1; 7 positions agree with TRBD1. The trim removed 8 bases at V and 8 bases at J, leaving 12 bases unmatched. CDR1 is LNHDA, CDR2 SQIVND, per germline (reference sequence). This CDR3 is 14 amino acids long. The CDR3: CASETRGQIYEQFF. In nucleotides, the CDR3 is TGTGCCAGTGAGACGAGGGGGCAGATCTATGAGCAGTTCTTC.

The rearrangement links TRBV29-1 to TRBJ2-1, with 9 nucleotides matching TRBD1. The junction had 5 bases not matched to a gene; V was cut back by 1 base and J by 1 base. CDR3 length: 16 residues. Germline V lookup: CDR1 SQVTM, CDR2 ANQGSEA. The CDR3 loop reads CSVEVWDRVSYNEQFF. DNA for the CDR3: TGCAGCGTTGAAGTTTGGGACAGGGTTTCCTACAATGAGCAGTTCTTC.

The chain combines TRBV6-1 with TRBJ2-1; the match to TRBD1 covers 9 bases. This CDR3 spans 16 amino acids. Germline assignment: CDR1 MNHNS and CDR2 SASEGT. The V gene end was trimmed by 3 bases and the J gene end by 7 bases; junction bases not matched to a gene: 10. The CDR3 nucleotides are TGTGCCAGCAGTGATCAGCACGGGACAGGGTGGAATGAGCAGTTCTTC. This sequence encodes CASSDQHGTGWNEQFF.

This chain joins TRBV4-1 and TRBJ2-3; D perhaps matches TRBD2 (5 bases). CDR1 and CDR2 from the germline V gene are MGHRA and YSYEKL. V was pared by 0 bases and J by 4 bases, with 8 bases between. There are 14 residues in the CDR3. The CDR3 reads CASSQEGSADTQYF. The CDR3 nucleotides are TGCGCCAGCAGCCAAGAAGGGAGCGCAGATACGCAGTATTTT.

The chain is built from TRBV5-5 and TRBJ2-3, with TRBD2 as a possible D gene (6 bases). In germline, CDR1 is SGHKS, CDR2 YYEKEE (reference sequence). V was trimmed by 7 bases and J by 0 bases, leaving 15 bases between them. The CDR3 has 15 residues. Here the CDR3 reads CASLLEGRSTDTQYF. In DNA form, the CDR3 reads TGTGCCAGCCTACTGGAGGGGAGGAGCACAGATACGCAGTATTTT.

The chain couples TRBV7-9 to TRBJ1-4; 7 nucleotides align to TRBD1. V gave up 5 bases and J gave up 1 base; unmatched junction bases: 7. The germline CDR1 and CDR2 sequences are SEHNR and FQNEAQ (reference sequence). This CDR3 comprises 16 residues. Written as DNA, the CDR3 is TGTGCCAGCAGCCGACACAGGGACAGAACTAATGAAAAACTGTTTTTT. Amino acid sequence: CASSRHRDRTNEKLFF.

V gene TRBV19 combines with J gene TRBJ1-5; 9 nucleotides line up with TRBD1. J lost 4 bases, V lost 1 base, and 2 bases had no gene match. Germline CDR1 LNHDA, CDR2 SQIVND (reference sequence). This CDR3 is built from 15 residues. The chain's CDR3 is CASSIGGTGNQPQHF. The CDR3 DNA follows: TGTGCCAGTAGTATAGGGGGGACAGGGAATCAGCCCCAGCATTTT.

The rearrangement uses TRBV27 and TRBJ2-2; D might be TRBD2 (5 bases). Germline V gene sequence: CDR1 MNHEY, CDR2 SMNVEV (reference sequence). The length of the CDR3 is 16 residues. Trimming stripped 1 base from V and 5 bases from J, with 14 bases between. CDR3 nucleotides: TGTGCCAGCAGTTTATGGTTCGGAGGTGGGACCGGGGAGCTGTTTTTT. Protein sequence: CASSLWFGGGTGELFF.

Turning to this clone: The identical CDR3 is also encoded by other nucleotide sequences in the sample. The genes are TRBV7-9 and TRBJ1-1, with 7 bases identical to TRBD1. There are 14 residues in the CDR3. Losses at the gene ends were 2 bases for V and 1 base for J; bases not matched to a gene: 1. From germline, CDR1 is SEHNR and CDR2 FQNEAQ (reference sequence). The CDR3 loop is CASSLQGENTEAFF. The CDR3 DNA follows: TGTGCCAGCAGCTTACAGGGGGAGAACACTGAAGCTTTCTTT. The variable domain in full, with the rest retrieved from reference TRBV7-9 and TRBJ1-1, is DTGVSQNPRHKITKRGQNVTFRCDPISEHNRLYWYRQTLGQGPEFLTYFQNEAQLEKSRLLSDRFSAERPKGSFSTLEIQRTEQGDSAMYLCASSLQGENTEAFFGQGTRLTVV.

The chain combines TRBV25-1 with TRBJ2-3; tentatively, D is TRBD2 (6 bases). V dropped 0 bases and J dropped 1 base, with 11 bases sitting between them. The CDR3 totals 16 residues. Germline assignment: CDR1 MGHDK and CDR2 SYGVNS. The CDR3 nucleotides are TGTGCCAGCAGTGAATACGGCGGAGGGGGCACAGATACGCAGTATTTT. This sequence encodes CASSEYGGGGTDTQYF.